This is a list of T cell receptor beta chains from one sample in a study of post-analysis software for immune sequencing data. TCRdb fed the PCR reads into MiXCR, producing one record per CDR3 protein. The sample gives roughly 400,000 distinct CDR3 sequences, approximately 37% of which show up once; less than 10% is in the top ten. The source material was blood. The receptors stem from a girl aged 2 to 10 with multiple sclerosis. The CDR3 runs from the conserved cysteine through the conserved F or W. Each record gives: clone size, J gene, V gene, D gene, CDR3 DNA, CDR3 protein. D genes are given only for firm matches. Some rows have no size entry. The others give once, few or many, or a class for an expanded clone.

NA,TRBJ2-7,TRBV27,TRBD2,TGTGCCAGCAGATTAGGCCTAGCGGATTACGAGCAGTACTTC,CASRLGLADYEQYF
NA,TRBJ2-3,TRBV5-6,NA,TGTGCCAGCAGCCGGACCGCGGTTGGTACAGATACGCAGTATTTT,CASSRTAVGTDTQYF
NA,TRBJ1-1,TRBV6-4,NA,TGTGCCACCCAGGGGCCGCAGCGGAACACTGAAGCTTTCTTT,CATQGPQRNTEAFF
few,TRBJ1-2,TRBV5-6,NA,TGTGCCAGCAGCTTGGCCCGAGCCCGCGGGGGGCTTGGCTACACCTTC,CASSLARARGGLGYTF
NA,TRBJ2-5,TRBV7-6,NA,TGTGCCAGCAGCGATAATCAGGGCCAAGAGACCCAGTACTTC,CASSDNQGQETQYF
few,TRBJ1-2,TRBV19,NA,TGTGCCAGTAGTCTAGACACTGGGGCTAAAGGCTACACCTTC,CASSLDTGAKGYTF
NA,TRBJ1-2,TRBV13,NA,TGTGCCAGCAGCTTCGGGGCTGGCTACACCTTC,CASSFGAGYTF
NA,TRBJ1-2,TRBV5-1,NA,TGCGCCAGCAGCCCGACGCTTCCTAACTATGGCTACACCTTC,CASSPTLPNYGYTF
few,TRBJ2-1,TRBV7-8,TRBD1,TGTGCCAGCAGCTACGAAAGACAGGGGCGCCTTAGCTCCTACAATGAGCAGTTCTTC,CASSYERQGRLSSYNEQFF
few,TRBJ2-1,TRBV5-1,NA,TGCGCCAGCAGCTTGGCCTTTGATGGGGGTAAGCAGTTCTTC,CASSLAFDGGKQFF
NA,TRBJ2-7,TRBV28,NA,TGTGCCAGCAGTTTTTTAATTTCAGGGTCTGGGACCTACGAGCAGTACTTC,CASSFLISGSGTYEQYF
NA,TRBJ2-5,TRBV4-1,TRBD1,TGCGCCAGCAGCCTAGGGTGGCCGCGGGGACAGGGGGCATGGGAGCAGTACTTC,CASSLGWPRGQGAWEQYF
NA,TRBJ1-1,TRBV27,NA,TGTGCCAGCAGTCCCAGGGTTTCGAACACTGAAGCTTTCTTT,CASSPRVSNTEAFF
few,TRBJ1-4,TRBV7-2,NA,TGTGCCAGCAGCTTACACGGGGCTAATGAAAAACTGTTTTTT,CASSLHGANEKLFF
NA,TRBJ2-2,TRBV2,TRBD2,TGTGCCAGCAGTTCCGGACTAGGGAACACCGGGGAGCTGTTTTTT,CASSSGLGNTGELFF
few,TRBJ2-1,TRBV6-5,TRBD1,TGTGCCAGCAGTTCACAGGGGTACAATGAGCAGTTCTTC,CASSSQGYNEQFF
NA,TRBJ2-7,TRBV6-2/TRBV6-3,NA,TGTGCCAGCAGTTACTTCCTGGGAATGTCCTACGAGCAGTACTTC,CASSYFLGMSYEQYF
once,TRBJ2-1,TRBV11-2,NA,TGTGCCAGCAGCTTTCTTAATGAGCAGTTCTTC,CASSFLNEQFF
NA,TRBJ2-1,TRBV4-2,TRBD2,TGTGCCAGCAGCCAAGGCCAGCGGGGGGGCAATGAGCAGTTCTTC,CASSQGQRGGNEQFF
few,TRBJ2-5,TRBV29-1,NA,TGCAGCGTTGAAGACCCAAACAGGGTGGGGGGTCGGCAGTACTTC,CSVEDPNRVGGRQYF
NA,TRBJ1-1,TRBV9,NA,TGTGCCAGCAGCGCCCACGACGTATCAGGTGAAGCTTTCTTT,CASSAHDVSGEAFF
NA,TRBJ2-6,TRBV18,NA,TGTGCCAGCTCACCATTGACAGGCGAGTCTGGGGCCAACGTCCTGACTTTC,CASSPLTGESGANVLTF
NA,TRBJ2-5,TRBV5-5,TRBD2,TGTGCCAGCAGCTTGACCCCTCGGGTAGCGGGGGGGCCGAAAGAGACCCAGTACTTC,CASSLTPRVAGGPKETQYF
NA,TRBJ1-1,TRBV5-1,NA,TGCGCCAGCAGCTTGGGGCAGGCTGACCTCCGGTTGGTCACTGAAGCTTTCTTT,CASSLGQADLRLVTEAFF
NA,TRBJ2-7,TRBV3-1,TRBD2,TGTGCCAGCAGCCGACTAGCGGGAGCCCACAACGAGCAGTACTTC,CASSRLAGAHNEQYF
NA,TRBJ1-5,TRBV5-6,NA,TGTGCCAGCAGCTTGGTGGGGAGTCCTAATCAGCCCCAGCATTTT,CASSLVGSPNQPQHF
few,TRBJ2-5,TRBV28,TRBD2,TGTGCCAGCAGTTCCGGGAGGCACTCAAGGCGGGAGACCCAGTACTTC,CASSSGRHSRRETQYF
NA,TRBJ1-5,TRBV6-1,NA,TGTGCCAGCAGTGGCTACAGGGAGCAAGAACAGCCCCAGCATTTT,CASSGYREQEQPQHF
few,TRBJ2-7,TRBV7-2,NA,TGTGCCAGCAGCTTAGGGTGGTTGGGGTCCTACGAGCAGTACTTC,CASSLGWLGSYEQYF
NA,TRBJ2-5,TRBV20-1,TRBD1,TGCAGTGCTCCTCCAAGGACAGGGAAGTCGGAGACCCAGTACTTC,CSAPPRTGKSETQYF
NA,TRBJ2-1,TRBV4-3,TRBD2,TGCGCCAGCAGCCAAGATATAAGAGGACTAGCGGGAGTTAGGAATGAGCAGTTCTTC,CASSQDIRGLAGVRNEQFF
NA,TRBJ2-5,TRBV29-1,NA,TGCAGCGTTGAAGAGGGGGTGAGAGAGACCCAGTACTTC,CSVEEGVRETQYF
few,TRBJ2-7,TRBV7-2,TRBD1,TGTGCCAGCAGCCCCCGGGACAGGGTTGAGCAGTACTTC,CASSPRDRVEQYF
many,TRBJ1-5,TRBV29-1,NA,TGCAGCGTGAAGGATAGCAATCAGCCCCAGCATTTT,CSVKDSNQPQHF
once,TRBJ2-4,TRBV7-8,NA,TGTGCCAGCAGCTTGGGGAGGATCATAGCCAAAAACATTCAGTACTTC,CASSLGRIIAKNIQYF
NA,TRBJ2-5,TRBV5-5,TRBD2,TGTGCCAGCAGCCCCCCGGGGGGACTCCAAGAGACCCAGTACTTC,CASSPPGGLQETQYF
few,TRBJ2-1,TRBV3-1,TRBD1,TGTGCCAGCAGCCCTGGACAGGGTCCCTACAATGAGCAGTTCTTC,CASSPGQGPYNEQFF
many,TRBJ2-3,TRBV6-5,NA,TGTGCCAGCAGTTACTCTAGCACAGATACGCAGTATTTT,CASSYSSTDTQYF
NA,TRBJ1-1,TRBV7-6,NA,TGTGCCAGCAGCTTAGGGGTCGGTAGCAATGAAGCTTTCTTT,CASSLGVGSNEAFF
NA,TRBJ1-2,TRBV5-1,NA,TGCGCCAGCAGCTTGGAGGGACGCAGCTATGGCTACACCTTC,CASSLEGRSYGYTF
NA,TRBJ1-1,TRBV4-1,NA,TGCGCCAGCAGGAGGAGGGAGATAGGCACTGAAGCTTTCTTT,CASRRREIGTEAFF
few,TRBJ2-5,TRBV18,NA,TGTGCCAGCTCGGGAAGGTTGGCGCAAGAGACCCAGTACTTC,CASSGRLAQETQYF
NA,TRBJ2-4,TRBV6-5,TRBD1,TGTGCCAGCAGTTACGGGACAGGGGGAGGCAAAAACATTCAGTACTTC,CASSYGTGGGKNIQYF
few,TRBJ2-7,TRBV29-1,NA,TGCAGCGTTCAACCCGATACCTACGAGCAGTACTTC,CSVQPDTYEQYF
NA,TRBJ1-5,TRBV20-1,NA,TGCAGTGGGGGAGGGGTCAATCAGCCCCAGCATTTT,CSGGGVNQPQHF
NA,TRBJ1-4,TRBV5-1,TRBD1,TGCGCCAGCAAAGGGACAGGGGAAGAAAAACGGTTTTTT,CASKGTGEEKRFF
NA,TRBJ1-1,TRBV29-1,NA,TGCAGCGTTGAGGGGCCCGAAACGTACACTGAAGCTTTCTTT,CSVEGPETYTEAFF
few,TRBJ2-1,TRBV11-2,NA,TGTGCCAGCAGCTTAGATCCGGGACCCGATACTGAGCAGTTCTTC,CASSLDPGPDTEQFF
few,TRBJ1-6,TRBV7-9,NA,TGTGCCAGCAGCTTAGGGCAGGGTGGTTCACCCCTCCACTTT,CASSLGQGGSPLHF
few,TRBJ2-7,TRBV5-1,NA,TGCGCCAGCAGCTTGGCCACCGACGAGCAGTACTTC,CASSLATDEQYF
NA,TRBJ2-7,TRBV11-2,TRBD2,TGTGCCATAAGAGGACTAGCGGGGCCCTCCTACGAGCAGTACTTC,CAIRGLAGPSYEQYF
NA,TRBJ2-7,TRBV4-1,NA,TGCGCCAGCAGCCAACCTAGGGGGGCAGAGGTCCACGAGCAGTACTTC,CASSQPRGAEVHEQYF
NA,TRBJ1-2,TRBV9,NA,TGTGCCAGCAGCACCCAAACAGGATATGGCTACACCTTC,CASSTQTGYGYTF
NA,TRBJ2-1,TRBV6-4,TRBD2,TGTGCCAGCAGTGACTCGAGGCTAGCGGGGGGTTTACAGTTCTTC,CASSDSRLAGGLQFF